The clone carrying this T cell receptor beta chain was found many times. Its target is not known. A read error may explain this, as a much larger clone is one base away. Breast cancer patients provided tissue from their axillary draining lymph nodes. The source of the sample is a study of breast tumors, draining lymph nodes, adjacent tissues. Findings and caveats of the study: Data only fit, rather than demonstrated, lymph node origin of most tumor T cells. Tumor TCR diversity was below lymph nodes but above nontumor tissue. Tumor and nontumor repertoires were significantly more similar in luminal-like than in basal-like breast cancer. Findings are consistent with lymph node origin and intratumoral expansion of most tumor T cells.

The CDR3 runs 15 residues. Germline V gene data show CDR1 as ENHRY and CDR2 as SYGVKD. V lost 6 bases and J 7 bases, leaving 19 bases between the germline ends. Via MiXCR, TCRdb re-called the multiplex PCR reads, giving one row per CDR3 protein. The sample lists under 250,000 distinct CDR3 sequences; 32% were seen once. This rearrangement joins TRBV10-3 to TRBJ2-1; D might be TRBD2 (6 bases). This TCR was sampled from a female donor with breast cancer. Some clones in this sample may be carry-over from other donors' samples. Sequenced: axillary lymph node tissue. The DNA of the CDR3 is TGTGCCATCAGAGCCTCCGGGACTGCTGGTAATGAGCAGTTCTTC. It yields the protein CAIRASGTAGNEQFF.